This TCR beta chain was sequenced in a study of blood T cell repertoires in COVID-19. At the level of the study: Both acute and convalescent COVID-19 samples were obtained from the United States, Italy and Spain. PBMCs, B-cell-depleted T cells, or T cells provided the cDNA or gDNA that made up the material.

CDR3 length: 16 residues. Trimming removed 5 bases at V and 0 bases at J, with 14 bases between. From germline, CDR1 is MDHEN and CDR2 SYDVKM. Per the original data handling: Amplification of reference gene primers provided the estimated nucleated cell counts. Measured with immunoSEQ multiplex PCR; TCRdb has only the in-frame clones, and not every one. The DNA gave D and trimming, while V, J and clone size come from that table. This repertoire shows over 130,000 clones, around three quarters found once; its top ten account for about 15%. Sequenced input: peripheral blood. V and J are TRBV28 and TRBJ2-1; TRBD2 might be the D (7 bases). This TCR was sampled from a man over 45 with acute or convalescent COVID-19. CDR3 loop: CASSTRRGGSYNEQFF. The CDR3 DNA reads TGTGCCAGCAGTACACGGAGGGGGGGCTCCTACAATGAGCAGTTCTTC.